The 17 T cell receptor beta chains below were found in one sample sequenced in a study of cytomegalovirus exposure and HLA in healthy donors. 60 Vbeta and 13 Jbeta primers were used in PCR. Profiled with immunoSEQ multiplex PCR; TCRdb holds only in-frame clones, not every one. This table holds roughly 250,000 clones, about 83% found once. The sequencing input was PBMCs. The receptors shown here come from a woman between 40 and 55 years old in good health and CMV-seropositive.

This clone was counted between two and nine times. The gene calls are TRBV23-1 and TRBJ2-5, with TRBD1 matching 7 bases. TRBV23-1 is an open reading frame whose function is uncertain. There are 14 residues in the CDR3. V trimming: 0 bases; J trimming: 2 bases; junction bases outside the gene matches: 0. Written as DNA, the CDR3 is TGCGCCAGCAGTCAATCGACAGGGCAAGAGACCCAGTACTTC. Encoded protein: CASSQSTGQETQYF.

The chain joins TRBV6-5 to TRBJ2-2, with D possibly matching TRBD1 (6 bases). Trimming cost V 11 bases and J 1 base, with 11 bases left between them. The CDR3 runs to 13 residues. Germline lookup yields CDR1 MNHEY and CDR2 SVGAGI. The CDR3 protein is CASAGVNTGELFF. CDR3 DNA: TGTGCCTCAGCAGGGGTGAACACCGGGGAGCTGTTTTTT.

The gene calls are TRBV11-2 and TRBJ2-7; 7 positions agree with TRBD2. CDR3 length equals 16 residues. CDR1 is SGHAT, CDR2 FQNNGV, per germline. After removal of 1 base from V and 3 bases from J, the junction contained 9 bases not matched to a gene. The DNA for the CDR3 is TGTGCCAGCAGCTTAGTTGGGGGGAGGGCGGGCTACGAGCAGTACTTC. Its protein is CASSLVGGRAGYEQYF.

This clone appeared a single time. The chain recombines TRBV6-1 with TRBJ1-6; D is ambiguous. V was clipped by 1 base and J by 7 bases, with 8 bases between them. CDR1 and CDR2 from the germline V gene are MNHNS and SASEGT. The CDR3 is 14 residues long. DNA of the CDR3: TGTGCCAGCAGTGAAGTCCCGGGGAATTCACCCCTCCACTTT. It codes for CASSEVPGNSPLHF.

The chain couples TRBV19 to TRBJ2-3, with 9 positions matching TRBD2. This CDR3 has 15 residues. Germline V gene lookup returns CDR1 LNHDA and CDR2 SQIVND (reference sequence). The V segment lost 6 bases and the J segment 3 bases; nucleotides outside the gene matches: 7. CDR3 region: CASRLAGSGTDTQYF. The DNA of the CDR3 is TGTGCCAGTAGGCTAGCGGGGAGTGGGACAGATACGCAGTATTTT. Using reference TRBV19 and TRBJ2-3 for the parts outside the CDR3, the full variable domain is DGGITQSPKYLFRKEGQNVTLSCEQNLNHDAMYWYRQDPGQGLRLIYYSQIVNDFQKGDIAEGYSVSREKKESFPLTVTSAQKNPTAFYLCASRLAGSGTDTQYFGPGTRLTVL.

J is TRBJ2-7 and V is TRBV28; a possible D gene is TRBD2 (5 bases). The CDR3 loop spans 15 amino acids. Trimming left V 5 bases short and J 2 bases short, with 16 bases between. Looked up from germline, CDR1 is MDHEN and CDR2 is SYDVKM. The CDR3 protein is CASSPVRVTAYEQYF. CDR3 DNA: TGTGCCAGCAGTCCGGTGCGGGTAACAGCCTACGAGCAGTACTTC. Full variable domain (missing parts from reference TRBV28 and TRBJ2-7): DVKVTQSSRYLVKRTGEKVFLECVQDMDHENMFWYRQDPGLGLRLIYFSYDVKMKEKGDIPEGYSVSREKKERFSLILESASTNQTSMYLCASSPVRVTAYEQYFGPGTRLTVT.

Remarks on this clone: The sample holds other DNA sequences that translate to the same CDR3. The J gene is TRBJ1-3, the V gene TRBV30; D is unclear. With 5 bases removed from V and 0 bases from J, the gap between germline ends came to 5 bases. The CDR3 has 12 amino acids. Per germline, CDR1 GTSNPN and CDR2 SVGIG (reference sequence). As DNA, the CDR3 is TGTGCCTGGTCAAACTCTGGAAACACCATATATTTT. Protein sequence: CAWSNSGNTIYF. The full variable domain, completed using reference TRBV30 and TRBJ1-3, is SQTIHQWPATLVQPVGSPLSLECTVEGTSNPNLYWYRQAAGRGLQLLFYSVGIGQISSEVPQNLSASRPQDRQFILSSKKLLLSDSGFYLCAWSNSGNTIYFGEGSWLTVV.

This chain joins TRBV19 and TRBJ1-5; a possible D gene is TRBD1 (6 bases). V lost 4 bases, J lost 6 bases, and 13 bases lay in between. CDR3 length: 14 amino acids. Germline CDR1 reads LNHDA; CDR2 reads SQIVND (reference sequence). The CDR3, as DNA: TGTGCCAGTAGTAACCAGGGGTACGGTCAGCCCCAGCATTTT. Translating it yields CASSNQGYGQPQHF.

The chain links TRBV19 to TRBJ1-2; D perhaps matches TRBD1 (6 bases). Germline assignment: CDR1 LNHDA and CDR2 SQIVND (reference sequence). The V and J ends lost 6 bases and 5 bases respectively, with 13 bases between them. This CDR3 spans 13 amino acids. CDR3 loop: CASRNRELYGYTF. CDR3 nucleotides: TGTGCCAGTAGGAACAGGGAGCTTTATGGCTACACCTTC.

This clone has only one observation. The chain uses TRBV10-3 and TRBJ2-1; 11 positions match TRBD2. V shed 6 bases and J 2 bases; nucleotides not matched to a gene: 0. CDR1 ENHRY and CDR2 SYGVKD come from the germline V gene. The CDR3 sequence is 14 residues long. The CDR3 region has the DNA TGTGCCATCAGGGGACTAGCGGCCTACAATGAGCAGTTCTTC. It translates to CAIRGLAAYNEQFF.

The chain joins TRBV29-1 to TRBJ1-2; TRBD1 is a possible D gene (6 bases). CDR3 length: 13 residues. The germline CDR1 and CDR2 sequences are SQVTM and ANQGSEA. The germline V and J ends were trimmed by 5 bases and 7 bases, with 17 bases remaining between them. The CDR3 DNA reads TGCAGCGTTACGGGACATGTAAGCGGTGGCTACACCTTC. Protein sequence: CSVTGHVSGGYTF.

For this clone: Other nucleotide sequences in the sample specify the same CDR3. The CDR3: CASSRDRNTEAFF. The CDR3 coding sequence is TGTGCCAGCAGCAGGGACAGAAACACTGAAGCTTTCTTT. The V call is TRBV7-3, the J call TRBJ1-1; TRBD1 matches 7 bases. The V gene's germline CDR1 is SGHTA and CDR2 FQGTGA. This CDR3 is built from 13 residues. Trimming took 5 bases from V and 2 from J; bases not matched to a gene: 2.

The J gene is TRBJ2-5, the V gene TRBV4-1; 16 nucleotides match TRBD2. Germline loops: CDR1 MGHRA, CDR2 YSYEKL. The CDR3 is 18 amino acids. V was pared by 0 bases and J by 2 bases, with 3 bases of the junction left unmatched. The CDR3 DNA sequence: TGCGCCAGCAGCCAAGATCGGGGACTAGCGGGAGGGCAAGAGACCCAGTACTTC. This sequence encodes CASSQDRGLAGGQETQYF.

This chain links TRBV11-3 with TRBJ2-4; possibly TRBD2 for D (5 bases). The CDR3 totals 12 residues. Between the trimmed V and J ends, which lost 5 bases and 11 bases, there was a span of 13 bases. CDR1 is SGHNT, CDR2 YENEEA, per germline. In DNA, the CDR3 is TGTGCCAGCAGCCCAAGGACTCACCTTCAGTACTTC. It encodes CASSPRTHLQYF.

As for this clone: Within the sample, other DNA sequences also encode this same CDR3. The chain recombines TRBV30 with TRBJ2-3; D is unresolved. Looked up from germline, CDR1 is GTSNPN and CDR2 is SVGIG (reference sequence). This CDR3 spans 12 amino acids. The germline V and J ends were trimmed by 3 bases and 1 base, with 5 bases remaining between them. The CDR3 loop reads CAWSRGTDTQYF. The CDR3 DNA reads as TGTGCCTGGAGCCGTGGCACAGATACGCAGTATTTT.

J is TRBJ2-3 and V is TRBV4-3; D is undetermined. Looked up from germline, CDR1 is LGHNA and CDR2 is YSLEER. CDR3 size: 17 residues. The V end was cut by 0 bases, the J end by 2 bases, with 15 bases between. CDR3 protein: CASSQDVEPFDTDTQYF. In DNA form, the CDR3 reads TGCGCCAGCAGCCAAGACGTAGAGCCCTTCGACACAGATACGCAGTATTTT.

The chain recombines TRBV25-1 with TRBJ2-7, with unresolved D. Trimming took off 6 bases at V and 4 bases at J, with 7 bases between the two ends. Germline V gene data show CDR1 as MGHDK and CDR2 as SYGVNS. CDR3 length: 11 amino acids. CDR3 sequence reads: CASSVSYEQYF. In DNA, the CDR3 is TGTGCCAGCAGCGTCTCTTACGAGCAGTACTTC.